The TCR beta chain under discussion was sequenced for a study of cytomegalovirus exposure and HLA in healthy donors listed by TCRdb under 2017. Regarding the complete study: According to an earlier analysis of a few hundred of the donors, roughly 180 million T cells yielded 100 million or so unique TCR beta sequences and 276 Gb of sequence data. An early release that covered approximately 600 HLA-typed donors contained approximately 290 gigabases of sequencing data and tens of millions of unique TCR sequences. Among the roughly 400 genotyped donors, approximately 77% belonged to the genetic ancestry cluster associated with self-reported Caucasian donors. The study aimed to test whether cataloging public T cell receptors could reveal signatures of past pathogen exposure. The study profiled the T cell repertoires of fewer than 850 subjects by immunosequencing and related them to cytomegalovirus serostatus. In addition to the first cohort of 500 to 850 subjects, a separate validation cohort of approximately 130 different subjects was used. To predict cytomegalovirus infection status, the study brought together high-throughput TCR immunosequencing, statistical association of individual TCRs with disease status, and machine learning. To study patterns of TCR occurrence, a later analysis re-analyzed previously published TCR beta repertoires from 666 donors and added high-resolution HLA genotyping. Rather than drawing on any new phenotypic data, the later analysis identified candidate immune exposures from TCR beta sequences and the way those sequences occurred across donors. To decide whether each TCR beta V gene segment behaved as functional or pseudogenic, an earlier analysis of several hundred of the donors relied on high-throughput TCR beta sequencing. Donor age, sex, ethnicity and CMV serostatus were compiled alongside the repertoire data. A later genetic analysis took genome-wide SNP genotypes for about three fifths of the 666 donors and used that subset as a discovery cohort. Every repertoire in the discovery cohort had been generated on one and the same sequencing platform. Both class I and class II loci were covered by HLA typing, at four-digit resolution. The number of typed donors differed by locus: roughly 620-640 for A, B, C, DRB1 and DQB1; approximately 520 for DQA1; 606 for DPA1; and roughly 450 for DPB1. Four or five DR-DQ haplotypes were handled as single units for association and clustering because linkage in the cohort was strong. On average, 235,054 unique TCR beta nucleotide sequences were sequenced per donor among some 420 genotyped donors of the cohort, with 15% to 20% of those sequences being non-productive. Study-level results and caveats: Compared with equally common non-associated chains, HLA-associated TCR beta chains in a later analysis were more clonally expanded and had lower generation probabilities. The authors suggested that the approach could potentially be extended to other disease states and immunological phenotypes. Specific HLA alleles were associated with more than 15,000 TCR beta sequences at a false discovery rate of 0.05 in a later analysis. In a later analysis, TCR association rates were found to vary across HLA loci, with the most associated TCRs seen for DRB1 alleles and the fewest for HLA-C alleles. An earlier analysis of approximately 500 of the donors showed that most TCR beta V segments appeared in productive rearrangements either about 90% or about 30% of the time, which broadly matched IMGT annotations. Some IMGT-functional V segments, including TRBV6-2 and TRBV6-3, could not be told apart with the 87-base-pair reads, so those segments were excluded. For the cohort, immune exposure information was limited to CMV serostatus. Because counts were too low, roughly 17 rarely observed V segments, including chromosome 9 orphons, were left out of the earlier analysis of approximately 500 of the donors. A later genetic analysis reported fewer N-insertions in productive TCRs among donors in an Asian-associated ancestry cluster than the roughly 620-donor mean. Most CMV-associated TCR beta chains appeared to be HLA-restricted in a later analysis, and the HLA associations seemed to be driven largely by CMV exposure. A group of highly shared sequence variants was considered likely to be a technical artifact of the sequencing pipeline. A further reported finding was that TCR beta sequences accurately predicted the HLA-A and HLA-B alleles for most subjects in the first cohort. In a later analysis, several top co-occurrence clusters were reported to appear linked to parvovirus B19, influenza, CMV and Epstein-Barr virus. A later genetic analysis associated a missense DCLRE1C variant with V-gene and J-gene trimming of TCR beta chains, and an independent cohort replicated the association. Cytomegalovirus status was reported to be diagnosed by the classifier with high specificity and sensitivity in both the original and validation cohorts. This cohort had only TCR beta chains sequenced, and the lack of alpha or paired-chain data limited which features could be detected. Sequencing depth was assumed to be roughly uniform across donors in the presence/absence analyses, though that assumption may not hold. Strong co-occurrence of HLA alleles, especially DR and DQ, made assigning TCR associations to individual alleles difficult. In vitro tests confirmed that a few of the cytomegalovirus-associated TCR beta chains recognize cytomegalovirus antigens. Most TCR sequences were observed very rarely across donors, whereas some public TCRs were present in many individuals. HLA typing was unavailable for some donors at each locus, so association tests used only the typed subset. In the study, 150 to 200 TCR beta chains were listed as associated with cytomegalovirus. Linkage disequilibrium might explain the correlated functional status among segregating V segments, but an unknown experimental factor could not be ruled out.

In its sample, this clone was seen once. It lacks a known antigen. The record has no base qualities; no much larger clone is one base away. The germline V gene encodes CDR1 KGHSH and CDR2 LQKENI. V drops 3 bases and J drops 8 bases, leaving 8 bases in between. From cysteine to phenylalanine, the CDR3 is 13 amino acids long. Of all the DNA, just the CDR3 is kept, 39 bases in frame from base 1. The library was generated by the immunoSEQ multiplex PCR assay. For the multiplex PCR, a mixture combining 60 forward primers for TCR Vbeta segments and 13 reverse primers for TCR Jbeta segments was used. A multiplex PCR assay on genomic DNA amplified the CDR3 region of rearranged TCR beta genes. Amplified TCR beta libraries were sequenced as 87-base-pair reads on the Illumina HiSeq System. From the authors' description of their analysis: A later analysis tallied roughly 76 million unique TCR beta chains across the 660 or so repertoires, and some 10 million of those chains were shared by two or more donors. Raw reads were error-corrected and collapsed into unique sequences by a nearest-neighbor algorithm in which closely related sequences were merged to remove PCR and sequencing errors. To assign V, D and J gene segments, CDR3 sequences were aligned to IMGT reference sequences. For a sequence to be retained, at least a six-nucleotide match to both a V gene segment and a J gene segment was required. Rearrangements were classified as productive when the CDR3 lacked stop codons and remained in frame with V and J, and all other rearrangements were classified as non-productive. Following IMGT convention, CDR3 was defined as the stretch from the second conserved V-encoded cysteine up to the conserved J-encoded phenylalanine. Sequences without an unambiguous match to a single V gene segment were excluded from the earlier analysis of a few hundred of the donors. An earlier analysis of 550 to 650 of the donors classified V segments as functional when productive rearrangements were above 56.7% and as segregating when the standard deviation between donors was above 5%. A statistical classification framework was developed to diagnose cytomegalovirus status using the catalog of TCR beta chain sequences. A later analysis assigned V and J genes by comparing TCR nucleotide sequences with IMGT/GENE-DB human TR gene sequences. A later analysis assigned CDR3 sequences and most-parsimonious VDJ recombination scenarios with the TCRdist pipeline. A later analysis defined each TCR beta chain by its CDR3 amino acid sequence plus V-gene family, and excluded reads lacking a unique V-gene family. In a later analysis, 500 to 650 highly shared, low-generation-probability nucleotide sequences were removed to address suspected cross-contamination and a sequencing artifact. In a later analysis, a clonal expansion index for each public chain was calculated from normalized within-repertoire ranks of inferred template counts. A later analysis computed generation probabilities with a VDJ recombination model fitted to out-of-frame rearrangements, and checked the results against IGoR. In a later analysis, hypergeometric tests were used to score TCR-TCR, TCR-HLA and TCR-CMV co-occurrence, with a repertoire-size bias correction applied to TCR pairs. In a later analysis, false discovery rates were estimated by permuting HLA or CMV assignments 20 times. In a later analysis, co-occurring TCRs were grouped with DBSCAN, and TCRdist sequence similarity was added when clustering was performed within HLA-allele-positive subsets. Repertoires with fewer than 30,000 or more than 120,000 public chains, plus five repertoires with anomalous nucleotide sharing, were excluded from co-occurrence clustering. Entries here come from immuneACCESS through TCRdb and include only in-frame sequences with V and J called. Some clones fail to appear in such tables; in the studies checked, an unresolved V gene covers under half of the shortfall, and the cause of the remainder is unknown. V, J and clone size were drawn from that table, and D and trimming were deduced from the DNA. This sample lists roughly 120,000 clones; 65% to 75% were detected once. The biggest ten clones account for roughly 4.1% of the sample.

In total, just over 650 healthy bone marrow donors made up the cohort. Cohort members were all nominally healthy when sampled, although unrecorded immune exposures were likely present. The donor was CMV seropositive and was included in the group of about 290 seropositive cohort members. A peripheral blood sample was collected from each donor, and TCR beta sequencing was performed on peripheral blood mononuclear cells. Genomic DNA was extracted from the blood cell samples with the Qiagen DNeasy Blood Extraction Kit. This sequence uses TRBV18 and TRBJ1-6; TRBD1 might be the D gene, on 5 matching bases. The source material was PBMCs. The sequence derives from a woman aged 45-59 years in good health and CMV-seropositive. The DNA sequence reads TGTGCCAGCTCACCTGTACAGGATTCACCCCTCCACTTT. This codes for CASSPVQDSPLHF.